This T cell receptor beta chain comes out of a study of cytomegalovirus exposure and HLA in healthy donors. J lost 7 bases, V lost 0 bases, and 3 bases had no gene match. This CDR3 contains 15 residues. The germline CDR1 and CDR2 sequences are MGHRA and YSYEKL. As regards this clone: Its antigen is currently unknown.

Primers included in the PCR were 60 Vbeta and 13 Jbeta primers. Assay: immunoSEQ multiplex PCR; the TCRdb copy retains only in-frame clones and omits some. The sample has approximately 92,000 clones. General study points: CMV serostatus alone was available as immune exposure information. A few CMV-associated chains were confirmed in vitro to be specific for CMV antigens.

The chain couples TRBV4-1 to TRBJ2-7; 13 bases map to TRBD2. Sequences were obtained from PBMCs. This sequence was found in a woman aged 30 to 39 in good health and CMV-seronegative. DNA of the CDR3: TGCGCCAGCAGCCAAGAAGGACTAGCGGGAGTTGAGCAGTACTTC. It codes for CASSQEGLAGVEQYF.